The entry below describes one T cell receptor beta chain. The antigen is not known. Clones were sequenced by immunoSEQ multiplex PCR, and TCRdb holds only the in-frame ones, with some missing. The sample includes some 120,000 clones, almost 90% of them seen just once. This entry is derived from a study of PD-1 blockade in mismatch repair-deficient tumors. At the level of the study: All were previously treated, progressing patients with around 12 mismatch repair-deficient cancer types.

Germline-derived CDR1 and CDR2 are MNHEY and SVGAGI. The V and J ends lost 2 bases and 5 bases, in that order; junction bases with no gene match: 2. This CDR3 is 13 amino acids long. Whole-study results and caveats: Tumor-resident clones, often absent from pretreatment blood, expanded after pembrolizumab and then contracted.

The V gene is TRBV6-5, the J gene TRBJ2-5; 7 bases are a match to TRBD2. This clonotype originated in an adult with mismatch repair-deficient cancer. Material: peripheral blood, obtained approximately 69 weeks after starting pembrolizumab. CDR3 sequence reads: CASSYQGGETQYF. The CDR3 DNA sequence: TGTGCCAGCAGTTACCAGGGAGGGGAGACCCAGTACTTC.